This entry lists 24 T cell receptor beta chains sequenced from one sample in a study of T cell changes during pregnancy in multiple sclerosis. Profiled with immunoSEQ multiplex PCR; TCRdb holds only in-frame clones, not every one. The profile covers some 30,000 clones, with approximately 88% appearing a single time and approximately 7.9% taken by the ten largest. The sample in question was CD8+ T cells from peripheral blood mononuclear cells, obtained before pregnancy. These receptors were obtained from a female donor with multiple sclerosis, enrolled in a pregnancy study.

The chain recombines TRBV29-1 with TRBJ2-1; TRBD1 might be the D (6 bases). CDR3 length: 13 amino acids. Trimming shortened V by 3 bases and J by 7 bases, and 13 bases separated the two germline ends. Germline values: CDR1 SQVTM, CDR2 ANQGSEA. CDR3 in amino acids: CSVEFRGRNEQFF. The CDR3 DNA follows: TGCAGCGTTGAGTTCAGGGGAAGGAATGAGCAGTTCTTC.

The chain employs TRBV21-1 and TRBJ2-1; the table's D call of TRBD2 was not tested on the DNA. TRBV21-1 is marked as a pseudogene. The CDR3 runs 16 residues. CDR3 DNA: TGTGCCAGCAGCAAACCAGCGGGAGTTTCGTACAATGAGCAGTTCTTC. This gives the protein CASSKPAGVSYNEQFF.

This CDR3 reads CASSFGGGIKTQYF. Here the CDR3 DNA reads TGTGCCAGCAGCTTCGGGGGGGGGATAAAGACCCAGTACTTC. The V and J genes are TRBV7-6 and TRBJ2-5; 8 bases are shared with TRBD2. CDR1 is SGHVS, CDR2 FNYEAQ, per germline. This CDR3 has 14 residues. The V gene end was trimmed by 3 bases and the J gene end by 6 bases; junction bases not matched to a gene: 6.

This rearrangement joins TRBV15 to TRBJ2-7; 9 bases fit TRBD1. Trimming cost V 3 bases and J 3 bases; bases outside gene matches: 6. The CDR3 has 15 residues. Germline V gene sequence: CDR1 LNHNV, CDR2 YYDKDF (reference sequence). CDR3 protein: CATSSRDRVGYEQYF. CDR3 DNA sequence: TGTGCCACCAGCAGCCGGGACAGGGTAGGCTACGAGCAGTACTTC.

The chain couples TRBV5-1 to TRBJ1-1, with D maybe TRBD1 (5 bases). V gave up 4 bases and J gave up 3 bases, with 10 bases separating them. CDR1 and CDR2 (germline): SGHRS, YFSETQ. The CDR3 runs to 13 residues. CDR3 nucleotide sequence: TGCGCCAGCAGCACGGAGGGGTACACTGAAGCTTTCTTT. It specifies CASSTEGYTEAFF.

The DNA of the CDR3 is TGTGCCAGCAGCTGGCGACATGAAGCTTTCTTT. Translated: CASSWRHEAFF. V usage is TRBV13 and J usage is TRBJ1-1; no definite D call. Germline V gene sequence: CDR1 PRHDT, CDR2 FYEKMQ (reference sequence). CDR3 length equals 11 residues. Trimming removed 4 bases at V and 7 bases at J, with 7 bases between.

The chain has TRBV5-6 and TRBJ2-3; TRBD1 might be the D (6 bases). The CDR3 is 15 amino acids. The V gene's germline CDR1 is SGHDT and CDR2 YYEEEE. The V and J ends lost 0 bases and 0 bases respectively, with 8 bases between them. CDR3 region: CASSLGQGSTDTQYF. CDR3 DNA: TGTGCCAGCAGCTTGGGCCAGGGGAGCACAGATACGCAGTATTTT.

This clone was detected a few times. This CDR3 is CASSETSGGTDTQYF. The CDR3 DNA reads TGTGCCAGCAGTGAGACTAGCGGGGGCACAGATACGCAGTATTTT. J is TRBJ2-3 and V is TRBV6-4; 11 positions agree with TRBD2. The germline V gene encodes CDR1 MRHNA and CDR2 SNTAGT. The CDR3 totals 15 residues. V gave up 3 bases and J gave up 1 base; unmatched junction bases: 0.

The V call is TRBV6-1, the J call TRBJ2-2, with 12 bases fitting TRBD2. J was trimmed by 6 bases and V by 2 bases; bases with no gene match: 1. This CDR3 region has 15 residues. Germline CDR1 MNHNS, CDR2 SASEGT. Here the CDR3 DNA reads TGTGCCAGCAGTGAATGGACTAGCGGGGCCGGGGAGCTGTTTTTT. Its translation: CASSEWTSGAGELFF.

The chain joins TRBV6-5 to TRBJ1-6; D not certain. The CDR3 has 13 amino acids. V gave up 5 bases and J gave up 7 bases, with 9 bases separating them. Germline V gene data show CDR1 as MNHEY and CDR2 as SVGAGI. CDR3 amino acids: CASSGGENSPLHF. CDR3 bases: TGTGCCAGCAGTGGCGGTGAAAATTCACCCCTCCACTTT.

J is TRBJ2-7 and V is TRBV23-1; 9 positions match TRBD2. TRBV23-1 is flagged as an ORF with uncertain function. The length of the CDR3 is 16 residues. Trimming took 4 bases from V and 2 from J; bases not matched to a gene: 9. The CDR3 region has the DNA TGCGCCAGCAGTCCATCCGGCGGGAGGGCCCCCTACGAGCAGTACTTC. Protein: CASSPSGGRAPYEQYF.

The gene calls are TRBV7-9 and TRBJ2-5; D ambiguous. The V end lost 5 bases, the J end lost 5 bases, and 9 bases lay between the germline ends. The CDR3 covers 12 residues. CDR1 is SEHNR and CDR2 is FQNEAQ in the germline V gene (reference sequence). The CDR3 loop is CASSLVLETQYF. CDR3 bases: TGTGCCAGCAGCCTCGTCCTGGAGACCCAGTACTTC.

CDR3 nucleotides: TGTGCCAGTAGTATCTCAGGGGGTCCTGAAGCTTTCTTT. Translating it yields CASSISGGPEAFF. The chain has TRBV19 and TRBJ1-1, with 7 bases lining up with TRBD1. The CDR3 length is 13 residues. Germline CDR1 reads LNHDA; CDR2 reads SQIVND (reference sequence). V lost 3 bases, J lost 6 bases, and 4 bases stayed unmatched.

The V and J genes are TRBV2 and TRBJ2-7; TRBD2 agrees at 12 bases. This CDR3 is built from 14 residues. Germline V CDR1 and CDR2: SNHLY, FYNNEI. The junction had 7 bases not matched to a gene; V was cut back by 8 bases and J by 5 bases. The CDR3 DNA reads TGTGCCAGCCTTGGGGGACTAGCGGGCCACGAGCAGTACTTC. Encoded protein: CASLGGLAGHEQYF. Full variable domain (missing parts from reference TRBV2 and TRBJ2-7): EPEVTQTPSHQVTQMGQEVILRCVPISNHLYFYWYRQILGQKVEFLVSFYNNEISEKSEIFDDQFSVERPDGSNFTLKIRSTKLEDSAMYFCASLGGLAGHEQYFGPGTRLTVT.

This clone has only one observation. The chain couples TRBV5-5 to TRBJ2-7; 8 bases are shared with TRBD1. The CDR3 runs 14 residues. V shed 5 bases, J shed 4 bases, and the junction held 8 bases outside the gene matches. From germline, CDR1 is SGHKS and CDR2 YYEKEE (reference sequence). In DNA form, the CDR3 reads TGTGCCAGCAGACCTGGGACAGGCCCTTACGAGCAGTACTTC. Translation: CASRPGTGPYEQYF.

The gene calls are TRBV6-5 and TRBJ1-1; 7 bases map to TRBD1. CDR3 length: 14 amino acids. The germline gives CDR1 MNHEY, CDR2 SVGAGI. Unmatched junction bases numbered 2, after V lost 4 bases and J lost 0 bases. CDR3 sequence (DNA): TGTGCCAGCAGTTTGGGACAGCTGAACACTGAAGCTTTCTTT. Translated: CASSLGQLNTEAFF.

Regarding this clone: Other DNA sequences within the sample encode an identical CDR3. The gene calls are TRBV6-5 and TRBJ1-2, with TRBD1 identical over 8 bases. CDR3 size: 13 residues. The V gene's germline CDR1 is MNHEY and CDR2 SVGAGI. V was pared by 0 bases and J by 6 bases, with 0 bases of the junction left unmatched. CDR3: CASSYSTGDGYTF. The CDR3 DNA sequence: TGTGCCAGCAGTTACTCGACAGGGGATGGCTACACCTTC.

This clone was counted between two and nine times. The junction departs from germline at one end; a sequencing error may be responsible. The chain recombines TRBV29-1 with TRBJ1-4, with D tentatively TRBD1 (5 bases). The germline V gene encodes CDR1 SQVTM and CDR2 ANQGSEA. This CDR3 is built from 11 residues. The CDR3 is CGAGWSEKLFF. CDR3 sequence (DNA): TGTGGGGCAGGCTGGAGTGAAAAACTGTTTTTT.

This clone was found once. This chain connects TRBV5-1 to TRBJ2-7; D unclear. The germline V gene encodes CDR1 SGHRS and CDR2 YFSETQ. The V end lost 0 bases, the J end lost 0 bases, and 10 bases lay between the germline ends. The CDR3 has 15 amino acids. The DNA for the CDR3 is TGCGCCAGCAGCTTGGCCCGAACAATCTCCTACGAGCAGTACTTC. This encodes CASSLARTISYEQYF. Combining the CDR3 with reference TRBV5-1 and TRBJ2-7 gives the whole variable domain KAGVTQTPRYLIKTRGQQVTLSCSPISGHRSVSWYQQTPGQGLQFLFEYFSETQRNKGNFPGRFSGRQFSNSRSEMNVSTLELGDSALYLCASSLARTISYEQYFGPGTRLTVT.

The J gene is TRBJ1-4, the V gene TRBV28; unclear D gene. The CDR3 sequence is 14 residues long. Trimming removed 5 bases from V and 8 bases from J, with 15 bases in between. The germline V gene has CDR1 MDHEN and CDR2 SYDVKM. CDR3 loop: CASSLTIGSEKLFF. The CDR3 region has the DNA TGTGCCAGCAGTCTCACCATAGGGAGCGAAAAACTGTTTTTT.

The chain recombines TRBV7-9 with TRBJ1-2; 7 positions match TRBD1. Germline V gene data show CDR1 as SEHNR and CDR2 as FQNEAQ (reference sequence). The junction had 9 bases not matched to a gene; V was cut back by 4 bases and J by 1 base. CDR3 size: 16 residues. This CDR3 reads CASSSPYRGDNYGYTF. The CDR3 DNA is TGTGCCAGCAGCTCCCCATACAGGGGAGATAACTATGGCTACACCTTC.

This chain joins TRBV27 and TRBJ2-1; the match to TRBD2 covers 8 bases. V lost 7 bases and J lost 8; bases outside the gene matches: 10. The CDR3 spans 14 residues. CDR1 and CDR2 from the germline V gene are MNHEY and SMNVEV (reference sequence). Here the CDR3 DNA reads TGTGCCAGCACTCGTACTAGCGGCTCCTATGAGCAGTTCTTC. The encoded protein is CASTRTSGSYEQFF.

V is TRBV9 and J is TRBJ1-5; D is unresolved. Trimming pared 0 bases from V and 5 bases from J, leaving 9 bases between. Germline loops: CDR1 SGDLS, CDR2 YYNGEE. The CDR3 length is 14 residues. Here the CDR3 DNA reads TGTGCCAGCAGCGTAGGCGGGAATTATCAGCCCCAGCATTTT. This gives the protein CASSVGGNYQPQHF. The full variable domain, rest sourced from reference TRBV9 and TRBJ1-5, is DSGVTQTPKHLITATGQRVTLRCSPRSGDLSVYWYQQSLDQGLQFLIQYYNGEERAKGNILERFSAQQFPDLHSELNLSSLELGDSALYFCASSVGGNYQPQHFGDGTRLSIL.

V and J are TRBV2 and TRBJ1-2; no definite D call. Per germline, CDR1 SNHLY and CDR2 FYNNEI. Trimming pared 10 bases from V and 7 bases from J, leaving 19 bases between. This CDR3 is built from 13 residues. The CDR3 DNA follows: TGTGCCAACTTGAATAGCGTCTCGGGTGGCTACACCTTC. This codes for CANLNSVSGGYTF.